Listed here is a single T cell receptor beta chain. Sequenced by immunoSEQ multiplex PCR; TCRdb stores in-frame clones only, minus some. The sample contains approximately 76,000 clones, about 80% of which appear only once. These data come from a study of blood T cell repertoires in COVID-19. This CDR3 region has 12 residues. Germline values: CDR1 MNHEY, CDR2 SVGEGT. V was trimmed by 6 bases and J by 5 bases, leaving 10 bases between them. This sequence originates from a man between 50 and 59 years old with acute or convalescent COVID-19. V usage is TRBV6-2 or TRBV6-3 and J usage is TRBJ2-5, with a possible D match to TRBD2 (5 bases). Sequenced material: peripheral blood. CDR3 sequence (DNA): TGTGCCAGCAGCGAGCGGATGGAGACCCAGTACTTC. This sequence encodes CASSERMETQYF.